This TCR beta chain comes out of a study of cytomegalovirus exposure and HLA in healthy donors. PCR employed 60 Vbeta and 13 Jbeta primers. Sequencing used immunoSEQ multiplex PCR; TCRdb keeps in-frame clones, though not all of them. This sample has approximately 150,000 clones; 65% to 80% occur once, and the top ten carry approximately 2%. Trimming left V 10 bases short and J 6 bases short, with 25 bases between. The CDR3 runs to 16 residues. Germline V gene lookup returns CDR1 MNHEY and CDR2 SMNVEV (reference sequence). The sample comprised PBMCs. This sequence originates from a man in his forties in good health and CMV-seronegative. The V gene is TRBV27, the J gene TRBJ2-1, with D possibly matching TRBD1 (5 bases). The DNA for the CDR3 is TGTGCCACCTGCGTTAAGACGTCAGGGTTTGCCAATGAGCAGTTCTTC. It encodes CATCVKTSGFANEQFF.